This T cell receptor beta chain was captured by sequencing in a study of regulatory and conventional T cells in RAG deficiency (dated by TCRdb to the late 2010s). About the full investigation: High-throughput TCR beta sequencing was used to compare the repertoire diversity and composition of Treg, conventional CD4+ and CD8+ T cells between RAG-deficient patients and healthy controls. Overall study outcomes, separate from this receptor: Unique TCR beta sequences from Treg cells were around 90-fold fewer in Omenn syndrome and CID/AS patients than controls, versus approximately 10-fold for other subsets. For some subjects, some analyses of T-cell subsets were not performed. The CD25-high CD127-low cells sorted from Omenn syndrome patients may be peripherally activated cells rather than true Treg cells. All patient T-cell subsets had shorter CDR3 lengths; Omenn syndrome patients showed >75% Treg-Tconv repertoire overlap at nucleotide and amino acid level. Markedly lower Shannon entropy and higher Simpson indices were observed in RAG-deficient patients than in control T-cell subpopulations.

Only a few counts were recorded for this clone. Its antigen target is currently unknown. Per-nucleotide qualities are absent, and no much larger clonotype sits a single base away. Before genomic DNA was extracted, regulatory T cells were isolated from blood as CD4+CD25-high CD127-low cells. Repertoire analyses used fewer than 10 healthy control donors as the comparison group. Taken from the germline V gene (reference sequence), the CDR1 and CDR2 loops are GTSNPN and SVGIG. From the cysteine up to the phenylalanine, the CDR3 has a length of 12 residues. This entry keeps only the CDR3 DNA: 36 bases, framed from base 1. After removal of 4 bases from V and 14 bases from J, the junction retains 8 bases not matched to a gene. The library was obtained by the immunoSEQ multiplex PCR assay. Genomic DNA from the sorted T-cell subsets was used to amplify rearranged TCR beta chain products, which were then sequenced. The authors' analysis ran thus. Repertoire diversity of productive TCR beta rearrangements was quantified using Shannon entropy and Simpson indices. Clonal expansion was assessed by the summed frequency of the 100 most abundant productive TCR beta clonotypes among total reads. The TRB repertoires were scored with a self-reactivity index that is based on amino acid usage at CDR3beta positions 6 and 7. Two-way ANOVA was used for repertoire analyses, while Student t or Mann-Whitney tests were used for flow cytometric analyses. TCRdb re-hosts the immuneACCESS table, in-frame sequences only. Its copies lack some clones; in the studies checked, an unresolved V gene accounts for under half of them, and the cause for the rest is not known. V and J calls and clone size are those listed in that table; D and trimming were worked out from the DNA. This sample lists 7,100 or so clones; around nine tenths were detected once. Clones ranked in the top ten supply approximately 1.3% of the sample.

These records were also assigned to another study, of regulatory T cells. The second source states: In the multiplex PCR, 52 forward TRBV primers and 13 reverse TRBJ primers were used, and assay-based and computational corrections were applied for amplification bias. Restricted unique TRB V-J pairs and skewed V and J gene usage were observed in patient repertoires, most markedly in regulatory T cells. T-cell receptor beta repertoires of sorted regulatory, conventional CD4+ and CD8+ T cells were compared between CD3G-deficient patients and healthy controls. Ficoll density separation was used to isolate peripheral blood mononuclear cells. Rearranged TRB loci were amplified from genomic DNA by multiplex PCR within the immunoSEQ assay. TRB amplicons were sequenced on an Illumina HiSeq platform. Raw sequences were error-filtered and aligned to reference gene sequences by custom algorithms, then analyzed with the immunoSEQ online tools. Frequencies of productive and nonproductive TRB rearrangements were evaluated among both unique and total sequences. Groups were compared by t tests, Mann-Whitney tests or two-way ANOVA performed in Prism software.

The source of this sequence is a human donor in good health. Input material: CD127- CD25+ CD4+ Tregs sorted from blood. This chain is built from TRBV30 and TRBJ1-6, with TRBD1 matching 7 junction bases. The nucleotide sequence is given as TGTGCCTGGAAGAACGAAGGGGGCACCCTCCACTTT. This is translated as CAWKNEGGTLHF.